A selection of T cell receptor beta chains follows, all from one sample in a study of shared clonotypes between healthy human individuals. Assay used: immunoSEQ multiplex PCR; TCRdb lists only in-frame clones, some missing. The table has hundreds of thousands of clones, approximately 96% seen once. Sequencing was performed on naive CD8+ T cells sorted from blood. Receptors were obtained from a man aged 30-40 years in good health. The CDR3 runs from the conserved cysteine through the conserved F or W. The D gene is left open where the match is weak. Size is stated for part of the rows, as once, few or many counts, or as a class when the clone is expanded.

j_call v_call d_call clone_size cdr3_aa cdr3_nt
TRBJ2-7 TRBV7-9 . . CASSFYEYGSYEQYF TGTGCCAGCAGCTTCTACGAATACGGTTCCTACGAGCAGTACTTC
TRBJ2-7 TRBV11-2 . . CASSSRDPDYEQYF TGTGCCAGCAGCTCCAGGGACCCAGACTACGAGCAGTACTTC
TRBJ2-7 TRBV11-2 . . CASSYTGLEPSSYEQYF TGTGCCAGCAGCTATACAGGGCTCGAACCAAGCTCCTACGAGCAGTACTTC
TRBJ2-1 TRBV27 TRBD2 . CASSLGGSGRISYNEQFF TGTGCCAGCAGTTTAGGGGGTAGCGGGAGGATTTCCTACAATGAGCAGTTCTTC
TRBJ2-2 TRBV19 . . CASSLGRTLNTGELFF TGTGCCAGTAGTCTCGGGCGGACACTAAACACCGGGGAGCTGTTTTTT
TRBJ2-7 TRBV9 TRBD2 . CASSVGGSRNEQYF TGTGCCAGCAGCGTAGGCGGGAGCAGGAACGAGCAGTACTTC
TRBJ2-5 TRBV11-3 TRBD2 . CASSPSSGKETQYF TGTGCCAGCAGCCCCTCTAGCGGGAAAGAGACCCAGTACTTC
TRBJ2-2 TRBV4-1 . . CASSPGEGPTGELFF TGCGCCAGCAGCCCGGGAGAGGGGCCTACCGGGGAGCTGTTTTTT
TRBJ2-1 TRBV10-3 TRBD1 . CATRDRVVDEQFF TGTGCCACCCGGGACAGGGTGGTCGATGAGCAGTTCTTC
TRBJ2-1 TRBV4-1 . once CASSQDPVEVAAYNEQFF TGCGCCAGCAGCCAAGACCCCGTAGAGGTAGCGGCCTACAATGAGCAGTTCTTC
TRBJ2-3 TRBV4-1 . once CASSQVDFTDTQYF TGCGCCAGCAGCCAAGTCGACTTCACAGATACGCAGTATTTT
TRBJ2-3 TRBV6-1 . . CASSDQGTDTQYF TGTGCCAGCAGTGATCAGGGCACAGATACGCAGTATTTT
TRBJ2-3 TRBV7-6 . . CASSLVGDTQYF TGTGCCAGCAGCTTAGTCGGAGATACGCAGTATTTT